The 21 T cell receptor beta chains in this list originate from one sample, sequenced in a study of T cell responses to AZD1222 COVID-19 vaccine. Produced via immunoSEQ multiplex PCR; TCRdb's table is partial and in-frame only. The sample lists some 140,000 clones; over 85% were seen once. Specimen: peripheral blood, collected on day 0 of AZD1222 vaccination. Receptors originate from an adult in good health.

The V and J genes are TRBV2 and TRBJ2-1; D may be TRBD1 (7 bases). Trimming cost V 5 bases and J 1 base, with 24 bases left between them. Germline-derived CDR1 and CDR2 are SNHLY and FYNNEI. This CDR3 spans 19 amino acids. The CDR3 sequence: CASSPTGRGVMGSYNEQFF. The DNA of the CDR3 is TGTGCCAGCAGTCCGACAGGGCGCGGGGTCATGGGGTCCTACAATGAGCAGTTCTTC.

The CDR3 protein is CAILGDGGYTF. The CDR3 DNA reads as TGTGCGATTTTGGGGGATGGAGGCTACACCTTC. The V call is TRBV12-3 or TRBV12-4, the J call TRBJ1-2, with a possible D match to TRBD1 (5 bases). The CDR3 spans 11 residues.

The chain uses TRBV19 and TRBJ2-1; 11 bases match TRBD2. Germline V CDR1 and CDR2: LNHDA, SQIVND (reference sequence). Trimming removed 6 bases from V and 8 bases from J; junction bases left unmatched: 9. The CDR3 has 15 amino acids. For the CDR3, the DNA is TGTGCCAGTAGGACCTTAGCGGGAGGGGGCGATGAGCAGTTCTTC. Its protein product is CASRTLAGGGDEQFF.

The chain couples TRBV4-1 to TRBJ1-6; D call uncertain. This CDR3 region has 13 residues. Trimming stripped 1 base from V and 7 bases from J, with 5 bases between. Germline assignment: CDR1 MGHRA and CDR2 YSYEKL. The CDR3 sequence: CASSQAVNSPLHF. DNA of the CDR3: TGCGCCAGCAGCCAAGCCGTGAATTCACCCCTCCACTTT.

V is TRBV12-3 or TRBV12-4 and J is TRBJ2-1; D remains unclear. Trimming pared 6 bases from V and 6 bases from J, leaving 9 bases between. CDR3 length: 12 residues. In nucleotides, the CDR3 is TGTGCCAGCAGCCCTATGCTCAATGAGCAGTTCTTC. It specifies CASSPMLNEQFF.

As regards this clone: Other DNA sequences from this sample encode an identical CDR3 as well. This chain joins TRBV5-1 and TRBJ2-7; TRBD1 matches at 7 bases. V gave up 4 bases and J gave up 3 bases; unmatched junction bases: 1. Looked up from germline, CDR1 is SGHRS and CDR2 is YFSETQ. CDR3 size: 12 residues. The CDR3 is CASSRDSYEQYF. CDR3 sequence (DNA): TGCGCCAGCAGCCGGGACAGCTACGAGCAGTACTTC.

The chain employs TRBV11-3 and TRBJ1-4, with D unresolved. The ends were cut back, 3 bases at V and 10 bases at J, with 15 bases in the middle. The germline gives CDR1 SGHNT, CDR2 YENEEA. The CDR3 consists of 14 residues. For the CDR3, the DNA is TGTGCCAGCAGCTTGAGGAGCCCGGCGGGAAAACTGTTTTTT. It codes for CASSLRSPAGKLFF.

V gene TRBV6-6 combines with J gene TRBJ1-3; 9 nucleotides match TRBD1. The CDR3 is 15 amino acids. Unmatched junction bases numbered 5, after V lost 6 bases and J lost 2 bases. Germline CDR1 reads MNHNY; CDR2 reads SVGAGI (reference sequence). In DNA, the CDR3 is TGTGCCAGCAGCCAGGACAGGGGAGCTGGAAACACCATATATTTT. Translation: CASSQDRGAGNTIYF.

The chain uses TRBV4-2 and TRBJ2-1; D gene uncertain. V was cut by 1 base and J by 7 bases, with 11 bases left in between. Looked up from germline, CDR1 is LGHNA and CDR2 is YNFKEQ. The length of the CDR3 is 14 residues. CDR3 bases: TGTGCCAGCAGCCAAGTACGAGCGTTGAATGAGCAGTTCTTC. The encoded protein is CASSQVRALNEQFF.

The chain combines TRBV5-5 with TRBJ1-1, with D tentatively TRBD1 (5 bases). The V gene lost 0 bases and the J gene lost 3 bases, with 12 bases spanning the gap. Germline CDR1 is SGHKS and CDR2 is YYEKEE (reference sequence). The CDR3 covers 15 residues. CDR3 protein: CASSLAPGGHTEAFF. The CDR3, as DNA: TGTGCCAGCAGCTTGGCCCCGGGGGGTCACACTGAAGCTTTCTTT.

The chain combines TRBV6-5 with TRBJ1-2, with D uncertain. Germline-derived CDR1 and CDR2 are MNHEY and SVGAGI. The CDR3 spans 12 residues. The germline V and J ends were trimmed by 2 bases and 8 bases, with 9 bases remaining between them. The CDR3 sequence: CASSYEVRGYTF. The DNA for the CDR3 is TGTGCCAGCAGTTACGAGGTGAGAGGCTACACCTTC.

The chain carries TRBV9 and TRBJ2-2; the match to TRBD1 covers 12 bases. Per germline, CDR1 SGDLS and CDR2 YYNGEE. V shed 3 bases and J 5 bases; nucleotides not matched to a gene: 14. The CDR3 length is 19 residues. The DNA for the CDR3 is TGTGCCAGCAGCGCAAGCAGGACCGGGACAGGGGGCCGGACCGGGGAGCTGTTTTTT. Protein sequence: CASSASRTGTGGRTGELFF.

The chain couples TRBV15 to TRBJ1-2; a weak D match, TRBD1 (6 bases). Germline loops: CDR1 LNHNV, CDR2 YYDKDF (reference sequence). With 3 bases removed from V and 5 bases from J, the gap between germline ends came to 16 bases. The CDR3 covers 15 residues. CDR3 sequence reads: CATSSKTGVVYGYTF. The CDR3 coding sequence is TGTGCCACCAGCAGCAAGACAGGAGTCGTATATGGCTACACCTTC.

This clone was counted a single time. The chain has TRBV9 and TRBJ1-2, with 8 bases lining up with TRBD1. The J segment lost 6 bases and the V segment lost 0 bases, leaving 4 bases of the junction unmatched. Germline V lookup: CDR1 SGDLS, CDR2 YYNGEE. The CDR3 is 14 residues long. The chain's CDR3 is CASSVGGQGNGYTF. CDR3 nucleotides: TGTGCCAGCAGCGTAGGCGGACAGGGTAATGGCTACACCTTC.

The chain combines TRBV14 with TRBJ1-2, with D possibly TRBD1 on 6 matching bases. V lost 4 bases and J 4 bases, leaving 16 bases between the germline ends. The germline CDR1 and CDR2 sequences are SGHDN and FVKESK. The CDR3 is 15 amino acids. The CDR3: CASSPLRQGSYGYTF. As DNA, the CDR3 is TGTGCCAGCAGCCCCCTCCGGCAGGGGAGCTATGGCTACACCTTC.

The chain carries TRBV5-4 and TRBJ1-2, with no clear D. The V gene lost 4 bases and the J gene lost 4 bases, with 11 bases spanning the gap. The CDR3 has 13 amino acids. Germline V gives CDR1 SGHNT, CDR2 YYREEE (reference sequence). The DNA of the CDR3 is TGTGCCAGCAGCCCCGCCTCGGGCTATGGCTACACCTTC. Protein: CASSPASGYGYTF.

V usage is TRBV2 and J usage is TRBJ2-3; D gene unclear. The V and J ends lost 7 bases and 1 base respectively, with 12 bases between them. This CDR3 spans 14 amino acids. Germline CDR1 is SNHLY and CDR2 is FYNNEI. CDR3 nucleotide sequence: TGTGCCAGCAAGCTCGGCGGAGGCACAGATACGCAGTATTTT. Translating gives CASKLGGGTDTQYF.

The chain uses TRBV5-4 and TRBJ1-1; D gene uncertain. The CDR3 contains 15 residues. The V gene's germline CDR1 is SGHNT and CDR2 YYREEE (reference sequence). Trimming cost V 3 bases and J 0 bases, with 12 bases left between them. In nucleotides, the CDR3 is TGTGCCAGCAGCTCCACACTGGCACTGAACACTGAAGCTTTCTTT. Its translation is CASSSTLALNTEAFF.

CDR3 sequence: CASSDGTSGGADTQYF. CDR3 coding DNA: TGTGCCAGCAGTGACGGGACTAGCGGGGGGGCAGATACGCAGTATTTT. The chain combines TRBV6-4 with TRBJ2-3; TRBD2 aligns across 16 bases. The germline V gene encodes CDR1 MRHNA and CDR2 SNTAGT. Trimming removed 2 bases from V and 4 bases from J; junction bases left unmatched: 0. This CDR3 contains 16 residues.

The V call is TRBV18, the J call TRBJ2-1; TRBD1 matches 7 bases. Per germline, CDR1 KGHSH and CDR2 LQKENI. This CDR3 region has 15 residues. With 5 bases clipped from V and 4 bases from J, the junction kept 8 bases outside the gene matches. CDR3 nucleotides: TGTGCCAGCTCAACGACAGGGTATGGGTACAATGAGCAGTTCTTC. Protein: CASSTTGYGYNEQFF.

The chain employs TRBV6-5 and TRBJ1-2, with no clear D. Trimming removed 10 bases at V and 4 bases at J, with 16 bases between. CDR3 length equals 13 residues. CDR1 MNHEY and CDR2 SVGAGI come from the germline V gene. The CDR3 protein is CATSMDGIYGYTF. The CDR3 DNA is TGTGCCACCTCCATGGACGGGATCTATGGCTACACCTTC.